The 17 T cell receptor beta chains given below trace back to one sample, sequenced in a study of cytomegalovirus exposure and HLA in healthy donors. PCR primers comprised 60 Vbeta and 13 Jbeta primers. Produced via immunoSEQ multiplex PCR; TCRdb's table is partial and in-frame only. Of more than 100,000 clones in the sample, 74% were seen once. Sequenced: PBMCs. All receptors come from a woman aged 45-65 years in good health and CMV-seropositive.

CDR3 amino acids: CASSLQGRSYNEQFF. The CDR3, as DNA: TGTGCCAGCTCACTTCAGGGCCGTAGTTACAATGAGCAGTTCTTC. V gene TRBV18 combines with J gene TRBJ2-1; TRBD1 might be the D (5 bases). The CDR3 length is 15 residues. Trimming removed 4 bases at V and 4 bases at J, with 14 bases between. Germline V lookup: CDR1 KGHSH, CDR2 LQKENI.

This chain connects TRBV4-3 to TRBJ2-7; TRBD1 agrees at 7 bases. The CDR3 spans 13 residues. Germline CDR1 reads LGHNA; CDR2 reads YSLEER. The ends lost 3 bases at V and 4 bases at J; junction bases unmatched: 3. The CDR3 protein is CASSHAQGYEQYF. The CDR3 DNA follows: TGCGCCAGCAGCCACGCACAGGGGTACGAGCAGTACTTC.

V is TRBV14 and J is TRBJ2-6; 7 bases line up with TRBD2. Germline lookup yields CDR1 SGHDN and CDR2 FVKESK. With 4 bases clipped from V and 2 bases from J, the junction kept 11 bases outside the gene matches. The CDR3 sequence is 18 residues long. The CDR3 loop reads CASSRNQWGGTGANVLTF. The CDR3 DNA reads as TGTGCCAGCAGCCGGAATCAGTGGGGAGGGACTGGGGCCAACGTCCTGACTTTC.

The J gene is TRBJ2-5, the V gene TRBV27, with TRBD2 as a possible D gene (5 bases). V was pared by 7 bases and J by 4 bases, with 13 bases between. Looked up from germline, CDR1 is MNHEY and CDR2 is SMNVEV (reference sequence). The CDR3 covers 13 residues. The CDR3 here is CASTASGRETQYF. DNA for the CDR3: TGTGCCAGCACCGCCAGTGGGAGAGAGACCCAGTACTTC.

This chain uses TRBV6-5 with TRBJ1-2; D gene uncertain. Germline values: CDR1 MNHEY, CDR2 SVGAGI. With 6 bases removed from V and 1 base from J, the gap between germline ends came to 9 bases. The CDR3 is 13 residues long. The CDR3 here is CASSLEGNYGYTF. The DNA for the CDR3 is TGTGCCAGCAGCTTGGAGGGTAACTATGGCTACACCTTC.

The chain carries TRBV18 and TRBJ2-7; 7 nucleotides line up with TRBD2. The CDR3 is 15 residues long. The germline V gene has CDR1 KGHSH and CDR2 LQKENI. V gave up 6 bases and J gave up 5 bases; unmatched junction bases: 13. This CDR3 is CASSEGLGGGDEQYF. The CDR3 DNA follows: TGTGCCAGCTCCGAAGGACTCGGGGGAGGGGACGAGCAGTACTTC.

The CDR3 DNA reads as TGCGCCAGCAGCCAAGATTCGACTTTTCGGCTCATTTATGGCTACACCTTC. Protein product: CASSQDSTFRLIYGYTF. The V call is TRBV4-3, the J call TRBJ1-2; D unresolved. The germline V and J ends were trimmed by 0 bases and 5 bases, with 19 bases remaining between them. Germline-derived CDR1 and CDR2 are LGHNA and YSLEER. The CDR3 consists of 17 residues.

J is TRBJ1-4 and V is TRBV6-6, with 9 bases lining up with TRBD1. The CDR3 loop spans 15 amino acids. Per the germline V gene, CDR1 is MNHNY and CDR2 is SVGAGI (reference sequence). V lost 5 bases and J lost 8; bases outside the gene matches: 9. CDR3 in DNA: TGTGCCAGCAGTCTCCGGGACAGGGTTGAGGAAAAACTGTTTTTT. This sequence encodes CASSLRDRVEEKLFF.

Comment on this clone: Germline is not matched at one junction end, which may reflect a read error. The genes are TRBV4-1 and TRBJ2-3; 8 bases line up with TRBD2. Germline V CDR1 and CDR2: MGHRA, YSYEKL. This CDR3 is built from 17 residues. As DNA, the CDR3 is TGCGCCAGCCGCCAAACCCCCACTAGCTCGGGGGGGGATACGCAGTATTTT. Protein: CASRQTPTSSGGDTQYF.

The table lists this clone with a count of one. The V call is TRBV6-6, the J call TRBJ2-7; 9 bases align to TRBD1. The ends lost 2 bases at V and 3 bases at J; junction bases unmatched: 5. This CDR3 region has 15 residues. Germline V gene lookup returns CDR1 MNHNY and CDR2 SVGAGI (reference sequence). Here the CDR3 reads CASSYAGQGLYEQYF. The CDR3 nucleotides read TGTGCCAGCAGTTACGCGGGACAGGGCCTCTACGAGCAGTACTTC.

The genes are TRBV7-2 and TRBJ2-7; D perhaps matches TRBD2 (5 bases). This CDR3 has 15 residues. The germline V and J ends were trimmed by 5 bases and 0 bases, with 14 bases remaining between them. CDR1 is SGHTA and CDR2 is FQGNSA in the germline V gene. In DNA form, the CDR3 reads TGTGCCAGCAGCCCCGATCGAGGACTCTCCTACGAGCAGTACTTC. Protein: CASSPDRGLSYEQYF.

This chain uses TRBV18 with TRBJ2-2, with 8 positions matching TRBD1. Germline V CDR1 and CDR2: KGHSH, LQKENI. V trimming: 3 bases; J trimming: 4 bases; junction bases outside the gene matches: 1. This CDR3 contains 14 residues. In DNA form, the CDR3 reads TGTGCCAGCTCACCCGACAGGGGCACCGGGGAGCTGTTTTTT. Its translation: CASSPDRGTGELFF.

This chain links TRBV2 with TRBJ1-6, with 8 bases fitting TRBD1. Germline V gene sequence: CDR1 SNHLY, CDR2 FYNNEI. Trimming at V came to 7 bases and at J to 5 bases, leaving 1 base not matched to a gene. This CDR3 is 13 amino acids long. DNA of the CDR3: TGTGCCAGCAAGGGACAGGATAATTCACCCCTCCACTTT. Translation: CASKGQDNSPLHF.

This clone has just a few counts. This chain uses TRBV5-6 with TRBJ2-7; 11 positions match TRBD2. CDR3 length: 17 amino acids. J gave up 3 bases and V 3 bases, and 11 bases lay outside the gene matches. CDR1 is SGHDT, CDR2 YYEEEE, per germline. The DNA for the CDR3 is TGTGCCAGCAGCTCACGCGCTAGCGGGGGGACGGTCTACGAGCAGTACTTC. Translated, it gives CASSSRASGGTVYEQYF.

The gene calls are TRBV6-6 and TRBJ2-1, with TRBD2 matching 8 bases. This CDR3 contains 15 residues. The germline V gene encodes CDR1 MNHNY and CDR2 SVGAGI (reference sequence). J was trimmed by 9 bases and V by 5 bases; bases with no gene match: 12. This CDR3 is CASSTLAGGRGEQFF. The CDR3 nucleotides read TGTGCCAGCAGTACCTTGGCGGGGGGAAGGGGTGAGCAGTTCTTC.

A remark on this clone: The same CDR3 also results from other DNA sequences found in this sample. The rearrangement uses TRBV6-5 and TRBJ1-2, with no clear D. Germline V gives CDR1 MNHEY, CDR2 SVGAGI. Trimming took off 6 bases at V and 6 bases at J, with 14 bases between the two ends. CDR3 length: 13 residues. DNA of the CDR3: TGTGCCAGCAGATATCCCCCGCGCAATGGCTACACCTTC. Protein: CASRYPPRNGYTF.

The chain recombines TRBV29-1 with TRBJ2-1, with 7 nucleotides matching TRBD1. CDR1 and CDR2 from the germline V gene are SQVTM and ANQGSEA. Unmatched junction bases numbered 16, after V lost 1 base and J lost 4 bases. The length of the CDR3 is 18 residues. CDR3 DNA: TGCAGCGTTGAAGCCTACCACCCGGACAGGAGAAATTACAATGAGCAGTTCTTC. This codes for CSVEAYHPDRRNYNEQFF.